This TCR beta chain was obtained from a study of OX40 agonist ivuxolimab in advanced cancers. Background on the whole study: Ivuxolimab was an agonistic, fully human IgG2 monoclonal antibody directed against OX40 (CD134), a costimulatory receptor. The paper describes the monotherapy dose-escalation part (N ≈ 50 patients) of the phase I trial of ivuxolimab. In the dose-escalation cohort, around four fifths of patients were male, and the mean age was approximately 60 years, with a range of roughly 23 to 85. Patients were allowed to have had prior anti-PD-1, anti-PD-L1 or anti-CTLA-4 therapy, and approximately 40% of the dose-escalation patients had previously received checkpoint inhibitors. Of the roughly 54 dose-escalation patients, hepatocellular carcinoma was present in some 19, melanoma in approximately 15, renal cell carcinoma in 9 and head and neck cancer in 9. Intravenous ivuxolimab was administered to patients every 2 weeks at six dose levels: 0.01, 0.1, 0.3, 1.5, 3 and 10 mg/kg. Partial responses occurred in three dose-escalation patients, of whom one had hepatocellular carcinoma and two had cutaneous melanoma. Peripheral TCRbeta sequencing aimed to test whether ivuxolimab altered TCR sequence diversity and caused clonal T-cell expansion.

The trial excluded patients who had a history of autoimmune disease or who were on systemic immunosuppression. Peripheral blood for TCR sequencing was collected from all dose cohorts at baseline, on cycle 4 day 1, and on cycle 7 day 1. Samples came from an open-label, multicenter, first-in-human phase I dose-escalation trial of ivuxolimab. Adults with locally advanced or metastatic melanoma, renal cell, hepatocellular, or head and neck squamous cell carcinoma were enrolled in the trial. CD4+ and CD8+ T cells were sorted separately from peripheral blood before TCR sequencing. What the study reported, not specific to this receptor: Which antigens the clonally expanded peripheral T cells were specific for was not determined. After ivuxolimab, CD8+ T cells had more expanded clones than CD4+ T cells on average. Clonal expansion of both CD4+ and CD8+ blood T cells was observed from baseline to week 6 at doses 0.1 to 3.0 mg/kg. In the 0.1-3.0 mg/kg groups, partial responders had among the lowest normalized peripheral clonal expansion, particularly in CD8+ T cells. Low levels of normalized T-cell clonal expansion were also seen in some nonresponding patients.

Concerning this clone: The specificity of this receptor is unknown. Nothing much larger sits one base from this clone, and base qualities are not available.

V sheds 7 bases and J sheds 7 bases, leaving 19 bases between their ends. The germline V gene encodes CDR1 LNHDA and CDR2 SQIVND (reference sequence). Counted from cysteine to phenylalanine, this CDR3 has 14 amino acids. Only the CDR3 portion is preserved as DNA: 42 bases, with reading frame beginning at the first base. To sequence the TCRbeta CDR3 region, genomic DNA was isolated from the sorted cells. TCRbeta CDR3 regions were sequenced using the immunoSEQ Assay. TCRdb limited this immuneACCESS table to in-frame rearrangements with V and J called. A share of clones is missing; checked studies link under half to unresolved V genes, and the rest is unexplained. The sample records about 54,000 clones, approximately 90% of which are singletons. The ten largest clones take up 8% to 9.5% of the sample.

The TCR sequence derives from an adult with an advanced solid tumor such as melanoma, head and neck, liver or kidney cancer. The chain is made from TRBV19 and TRBJ1-1; matching of 6 bases hints at TRBD1 as the D gene. This material consisted of CD4+ or CD8+ T cells sorted from blood, taken in a trial of the OX40 agonist ivuxolimab. The nucleotide sequence is given as TGTGCCAGTACCCCACGGACAGCGGGGGGTGAAGCTTTCTTT. It translates as CASTPRTAGGEAFF.